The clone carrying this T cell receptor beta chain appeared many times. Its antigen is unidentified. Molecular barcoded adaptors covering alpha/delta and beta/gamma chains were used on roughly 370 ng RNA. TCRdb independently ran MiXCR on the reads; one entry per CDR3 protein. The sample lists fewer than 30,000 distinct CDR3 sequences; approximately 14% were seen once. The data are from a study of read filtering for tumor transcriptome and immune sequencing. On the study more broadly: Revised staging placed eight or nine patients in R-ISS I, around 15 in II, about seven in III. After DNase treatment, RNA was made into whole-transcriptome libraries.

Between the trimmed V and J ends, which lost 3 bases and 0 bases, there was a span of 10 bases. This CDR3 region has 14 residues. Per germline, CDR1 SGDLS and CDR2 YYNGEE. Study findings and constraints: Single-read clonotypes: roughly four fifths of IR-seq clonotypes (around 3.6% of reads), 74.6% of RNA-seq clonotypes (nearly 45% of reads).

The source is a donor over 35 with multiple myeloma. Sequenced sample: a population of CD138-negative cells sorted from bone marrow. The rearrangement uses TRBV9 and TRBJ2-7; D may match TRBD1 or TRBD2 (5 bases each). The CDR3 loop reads CASSAWDGSYEQYF. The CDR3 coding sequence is TGTGCCAGCAGCGCCTGGGACGGCTCCTACGAGCAGTACTTC.